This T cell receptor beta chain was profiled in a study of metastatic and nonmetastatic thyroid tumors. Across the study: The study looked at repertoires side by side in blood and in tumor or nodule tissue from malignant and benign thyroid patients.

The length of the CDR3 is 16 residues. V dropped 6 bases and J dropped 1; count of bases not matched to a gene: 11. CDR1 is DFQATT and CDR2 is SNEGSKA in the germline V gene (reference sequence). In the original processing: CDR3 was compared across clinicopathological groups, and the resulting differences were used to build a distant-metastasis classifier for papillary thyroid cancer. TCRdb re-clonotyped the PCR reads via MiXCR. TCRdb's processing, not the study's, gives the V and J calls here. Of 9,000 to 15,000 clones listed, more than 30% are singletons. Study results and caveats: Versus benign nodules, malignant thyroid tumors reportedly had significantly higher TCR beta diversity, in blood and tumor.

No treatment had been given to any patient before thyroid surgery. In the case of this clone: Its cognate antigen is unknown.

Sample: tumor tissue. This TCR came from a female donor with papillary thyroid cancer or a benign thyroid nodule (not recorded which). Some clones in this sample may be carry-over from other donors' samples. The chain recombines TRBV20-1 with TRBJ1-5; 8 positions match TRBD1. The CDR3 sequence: CSAEGQVPRSNQPQHF. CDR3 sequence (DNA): TGCAGTGCGGAGGGACAGGTGCCCCGCAGCAATCAGCCCCAGCATTTT.